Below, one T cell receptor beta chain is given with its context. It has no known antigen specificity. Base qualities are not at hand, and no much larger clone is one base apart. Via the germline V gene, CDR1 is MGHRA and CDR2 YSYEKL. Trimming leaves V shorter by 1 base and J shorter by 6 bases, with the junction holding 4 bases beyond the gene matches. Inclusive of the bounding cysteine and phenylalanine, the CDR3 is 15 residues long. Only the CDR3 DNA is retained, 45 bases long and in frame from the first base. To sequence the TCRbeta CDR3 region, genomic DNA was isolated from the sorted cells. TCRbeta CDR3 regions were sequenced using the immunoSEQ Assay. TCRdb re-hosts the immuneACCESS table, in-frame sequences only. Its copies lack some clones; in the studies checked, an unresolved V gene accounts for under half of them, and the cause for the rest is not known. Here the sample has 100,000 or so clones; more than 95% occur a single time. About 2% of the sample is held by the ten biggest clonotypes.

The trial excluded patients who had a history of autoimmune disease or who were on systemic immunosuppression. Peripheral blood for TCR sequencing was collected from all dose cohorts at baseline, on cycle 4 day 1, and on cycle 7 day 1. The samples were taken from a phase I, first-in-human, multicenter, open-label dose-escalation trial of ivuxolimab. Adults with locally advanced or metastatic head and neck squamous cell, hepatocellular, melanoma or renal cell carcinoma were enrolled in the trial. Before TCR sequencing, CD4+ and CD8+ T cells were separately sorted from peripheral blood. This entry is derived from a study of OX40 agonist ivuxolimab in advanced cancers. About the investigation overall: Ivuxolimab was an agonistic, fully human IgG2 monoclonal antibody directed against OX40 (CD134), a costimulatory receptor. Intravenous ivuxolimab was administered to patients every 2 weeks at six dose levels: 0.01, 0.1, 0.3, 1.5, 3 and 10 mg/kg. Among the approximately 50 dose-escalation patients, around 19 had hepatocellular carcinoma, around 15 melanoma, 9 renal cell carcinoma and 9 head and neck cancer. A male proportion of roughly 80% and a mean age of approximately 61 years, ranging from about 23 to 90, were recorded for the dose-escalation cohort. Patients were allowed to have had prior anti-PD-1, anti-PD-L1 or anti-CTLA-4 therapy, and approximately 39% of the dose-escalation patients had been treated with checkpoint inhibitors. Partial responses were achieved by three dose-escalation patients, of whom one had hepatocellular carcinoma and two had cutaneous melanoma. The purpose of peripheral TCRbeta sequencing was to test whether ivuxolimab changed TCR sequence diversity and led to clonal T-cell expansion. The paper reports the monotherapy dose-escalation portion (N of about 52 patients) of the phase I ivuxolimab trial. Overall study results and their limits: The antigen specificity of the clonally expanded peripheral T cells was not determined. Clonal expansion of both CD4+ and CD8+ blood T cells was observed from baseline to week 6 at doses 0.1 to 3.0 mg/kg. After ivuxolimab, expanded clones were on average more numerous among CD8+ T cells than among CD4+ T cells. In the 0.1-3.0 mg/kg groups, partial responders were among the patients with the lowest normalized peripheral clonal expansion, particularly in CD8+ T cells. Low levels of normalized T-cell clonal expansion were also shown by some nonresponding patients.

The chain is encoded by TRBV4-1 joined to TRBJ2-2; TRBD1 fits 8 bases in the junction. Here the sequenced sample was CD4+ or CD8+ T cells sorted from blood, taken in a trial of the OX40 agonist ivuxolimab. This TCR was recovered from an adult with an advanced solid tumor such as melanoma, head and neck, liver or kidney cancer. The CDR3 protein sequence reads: CASSQGDRSAGELFF. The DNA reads TGCGCCAGCAGCCAAGGGGACAGGTCGGCCGGGGAGCTGTTTTTT.